A single sample gave rise to the 23 T cell receptor beta chains below, sequenced in a study of blood T cell repertoires in COVID-19 (dated by TCRdb to 2020 to 2021). The library relied on the immunoSEQ multiplex PCR assay. TCRdb took this table from immuneACCESS and kept in-frame rearrangements with V and J called. Such tables lack part of the clones; where checked against another copy, unresolved V genes explain under half of the gap, and the rest is unexplained. This sample is represented by 40,000 to 55,000 clones; 83% of them were singletons. About 5.2% of the sample goes to the ten largest clones. Sequenced: peripheral blood. The receptors were gathered from a human donor in a cohort sampled during active COVID-19.

This clone was observed a single time. The J gene is TRBJ2-6, the V gene TRBV5-1, with 7 bases that match TRBD2. Germline loops: CDR1 SGHRS, CDR2 YFSETQ. With V trimmed by 4 bases and J by 0 bases, 16 bases remained unmatched. The CDR3 runs 20 residues. The CDR3 DNA reads as TGCGCCAGCAGCCCCTGGTCAAGCGGGGCCACCACCTCTGGGGCCAACGTCCTGACTTTC. This codes for CASSPWSSGATTSGANVLTF.

The chain is built from TRBV10-3 and TRBJ2-3, with unresolved D. Germline V gene sequence: CDR1 ENHRY, CDR2 SYGVKD. With 5 bases removed from V and 6 bases from J, the gap between germline ends came to 9 bases. This CDR3 spans 12 amino acids. CDR3 bases: TGTGCCATCAGTCTATACGGGGATACGCAGTATTTT. Translated: CAISLYGDTQYF.

The V gene is TRBV10-3, the J gene TRBJ2-2; the D gene is possibly TRBD1 (5 bases). Trimming pared 11 bases from V and 1 base from J, leaving 17 bases between. This CDR3 has 15 residues. Germline values: CDR1 ENHRY, CDR2 SYGVKD. CDR3 sequence (DNA): TGTGCCGTTCAGGGTAGTATCAAGAACACCGGGGAGCTGTTTTTT. It specifies CAVQGSIKNTGELFF.

The chain uses TRBV18 and TRBJ2-7; 11 positions match TRBD2. The CDR3 has 15 amino acids. CDR1 and CDR2 from the germline V gene are KGHSH and LQKENI. J was trimmed by 4 bases and V by 4 bases; bases with no gene match: 6. CDR3 protein: CASSHTSGGIYEQYF. In DNA, the CDR3 is TGTGCCAGCTCACACACTAGCGGGGGTATTTACGAGCAGTACTTC.

CDR3 in amino acids: CASSEDQGARVSPLHF. As DNA, the CDR3 is TGTGCCAGCAGCGAGGACCAAGGGGCCAGAGTTTCACCCCTCCACTTT. The chain couples TRBV9 to TRBJ1-6; TRBD1 is a possible D gene (5 bases). CDR3 length equals 16 residues. Trimming pared 3 bases from V and 9 bases from J, leaving 19 bases between. Germline CDR1 and CDR2: SGDLS and YYNGEE.

The rearrangement uses TRBV3-1 (or the pseudogene TRBV3-2) and TRBJ2-3; 9 bases align to TRBD2. The length of the CDR3 is 15 residues. J lost 2 bases, V lost 2 bases, and 2 bases had no gene match. CDR1 and CDR2 (germline): LGHDT, YNNKEL (reference sequence). CDR3 in amino acids: CASSQPGLATDTQYF. CDR3 coding DNA: TGTGCCAGCAGCCAACCGGGACTAGCCACAGATACGCAGTATTTT.

CDR3 sequence reads: CATSDSSASQVYEQYF. The CDR3, as DNA: TGTGCCACCAGTGATTCAAGCGCTAGCCAAGTCTACGAGCAGTACTTC. J is TRBJ2-7 and V is TRBV24-1, with D tentatively TRBD2 (5 bases). V was cut by 2 bases and J by 3 bases, with 16 bases left in between. The CDR3 spans 16 residues. Germline lookup yields CDR1 KGHDR and CDR2 SFDVKD.

This clone appeared once. The DNA of the CDR3 is TGTGCCAGCAGTGAATTGGGAGTAGCGGGGGCCACAGATACGCAGTATTTT. Translated, it gives CASSELGVAGATDTQYF. The chain joins TRBV25-1 to TRBJ2-3, with 9 nucleotides matching TRBD2. The V gene's germline CDR1 is MGHDK and CDR2 SYGVNS. J was trimmed by 2 bases and V by 1 base; bases with no gene match: 7. The CDR3 covers 17 residues. Filled out from reference TRBV25-1 and TRBJ2-3, the complete variable domain reads EADIYQTPRYLVIGTGKKITLECSQTMGHDKMYWYQQDPGMELHLIHYSYGVNSTEKGDLSSESTVSRIRTEHFPLTLESARPSHTSQYLCASSELGVAGATDTQYFGPGTRLTVL.

The chain is built from TRBV2 and TRBJ2-3; 7 positions match TRBD2. The CDR3 extends over 14 amino acids. Germline V gene data show CDR1 as SNHLY and CDR2 as FYNNEI. With 11 bases clipped from V and 6 bases from J, the junction kept 14 bases outside the gene matches. The CDR3: CAGHLAALGDTQYF. CDR3 in DNA: TGTGCCGGACACCTAGCGGCTTTGGGCGATACGCAGTATTTT.

V and J are TRBV27 and TRBJ1-5; D is unclear. V was cut by 8 bases and J by 3 bases, with 11 bases left in between. Germline V lookup: CDR1 MNHEY, CDR2 SMNVEV (reference sequence). This CDR3 has 13 residues. The CDR3 is CASSWQNNQPQHF. The CDR3 DNA follows: TGTGCCAGCTCGTGGCAGAACAATCAGCCCCAGCATTTT.

This chain connects TRBV6-6 to TRBJ1-1; perhaps TRBD1 as D (6 bases). Germline CDR1 is MNHNY and CDR2 is SVGAGI (reference sequence). There are 14 residues in the CDR3. Trimming stripped 7 bases from V and 4 bases from J, with 16 bases between. The chain's CDR3 is CASKEGGLGTEAFF. CDR3 nucleotide sequence: TGTGCCAGCAAAGAGGGGGGGCTTGGCACTGAAGCTTTCTTT.

This chain uses TRBV6-5 with TRBJ2-7; D unclear. The CDR3 length is 13 residues. Trimming shortened V by 2 bases and J by 3 bases, and 8 bases separated the two germline ends. Per germline, CDR1 MNHEY and CDR2 SVGAGI. The CDR3 is CASSYGPDYEQYF. The CDR3 DNA is TGTGCCAGCAGTTACGGGCCGGACTACGAGCAGTACTTC.

The J gene is TRBJ2-7, the V gene TRBV28, with TRBD2 matching over 7 bases. This CDR3 spans 15 amino acids. CDR1 and CDR2 from the germline V gene are MDHEN and SYDVKM. With V trimmed by 2 bases and J by 2 bases, 6 bases remained unmatched. CDR3 nucleotide sequence: TGTGCCAGCAGTTTAGGGGCTAGCGGCACCTACGAGCAGTACTTC. It is translated as CASSLGASGTYEQYF.

Comment on this clone: The junction does not match germline at one end; this may be a read error. This sequence joins TRBV12-3 or TRBV12-4 and TRBJ1-3; D possibly corresponds to TRBD1 (5 bases). This CDR3 comprises 12 residues. In nucleotides, the CDR3 is TGTGCCAGCAGCGGGGGGACTGGTCTCTTACATTTT. Amino acid sequence: CASSGGTGLLHF.

Only a few counts were recorded for this clone. The genes are TRBV6-6 and TRBJ1-5; weak D call: TRBD1 (6 bases). V dropped 4 bases and J dropped 5 bases, with 12 bases sitting between them. Germline V gene sequence: CDR1 MNHNY, CDR2 SVGAGI (reference sequence). This CDR3 comprises 14 residues. CDR3 nucleotides: TGTGCCAGCAGTTGGGGGGCGGGGGATCAGCCCCAGCATTTT. Translated: CASSWGAGDQPQHF.

Remarks on this clone: This same CDR3 is encoded by further DNA sequences in the sample. The chain links TRBV12-3 or TRBV12-4 to TRBJ1-5, with D uncertain. This CDR3 region has 11 residues. Trimming removed 5 bases from V and 11 bases from J, with 10 bases in between. The CDR3 nucleotides read TGTGCCAGCAGTCCCGGAGGGACCCAGCATTTT. As protein: CASSPGGTQHF.

The rearrangement joins TRBV2 to TRBJ2-5, with 12 nucleotides matching TRBD2. With V trimmed by 6 bases and J by 5 bases, 7 bases remained unmatched. Germline V gene lookup returns CDR1 SNHLY and CDR2 FYNNEI. This CDR3 contains 15 residues. CDR3 sequence: CASSGLAGGLETQYF. CDR3 DNA: TGTGCCAGCAGCGGGCTAGCGGGGGGGCTGGAGACCCAGTACTTC.

The sample holds a few counts of this clone. The gene calls are TRBV7-6 and TRBJ1-3; the D gene is possibly TRBD1 (5 bases). Between the trimmed V and J ends, which lost 5 bases and 0 bases, there was a span of 8 bases. The CDR3 is made up of 14 amino acids. Per germline, CDR1 SGHVS and CDR2 FNYEAQ. The CDR3 DNA reads as TGTGCCAGCAGCCCGGGGGGCTCTGGAAACACCATATATTTT. Translating it yields CASSPGGSGNTIYF. Full variable domain (missing parts from reference TRBV7-6 and TRBJ1-3): GAGVSQSPRYKVTKRGQDVALRCDPISGHVSLYWYRQALGQGPEFLTYFNYEAQQDKSGLPNDRFSAERPEGSISTLTIQRTEQRDSAMYRCASSPGGSGNTIYFGEGSWLTVV.

The rearrangement joins TRBV6-5 to TRBJ1-1; D ambiguous. This CDR3 comprises 13 residues. Germline CDR1 MNHEY, CDR2 SVGAGI. Trimming shortened V by 2 bases and J by 0 bases, and 4 bases separated the two germline ends. Here the CDR3 DNA reads TGTGCCAGCAGTTACCATGTGAACACTGAAGCTTTCTTT. Translated: CASSYHVNTEAFF.

The chain joins TRBV5-1 to TRBJ2-3; D is undetermined. The CDR3 loop spans 13 amino acids. CDR1 is SGHRS and CDR2 is YFSETQ in the germline V gene. Trimming took 0 bases from V and 3 from J, leaving 5 bases between them. Written as DNA, the CDR3 is TGCGCCAGCAGCTTGGCCGCGACAGATACGCAGTATTTT. As protein: CASSLAATDTQYF. Using reference TRBV5-1 and TRBJ2-3 for the parts outside the CDR3, the full variable domain is KAGVTQTPRYLIKTRGQQVTLSCSPISGHRSVSWYQQTPGQGLQFLFEYFSETQRNKGNFPGRFSGRQFSNSRSEMNVSTLELGDSALYLCASSLAATDTQYFGPGTRLTVL.

There are a few counts of this clone. The J gene is TRBJ2-4, the V gene TRBV18; TRBD2 matches 10 bases. With 2 bases clipped from V and 0 bases from J, the junction kept 7 bases outside the gene matches. The germline CDR1 and CDR2 sequences are KGHSH and LQKENI. The CDR3 covers 18 residues. DNA of the CDR3: TGTGCCAGCTCACCATCCAGCGGGGGGGCGGGAGCCAAAAACATTCAGTACTTC. It is translated as CASSPSSGGAGAKNIQYF.

The chain links TRBV6-5 to TRBJ1-1; TRBD1 agrees at 7 bases. The V segment lost 6 bases and the J segment 0 bases; nucleotides outside the gene matches: 7. This CDR3 region has 15 residues. Looked up from germline, CDR1 is MNHEY and CDR2 is SVGAGI. CDR3: CASSPRQGLNTEAFF. CDR3 DNA sequence: TGTGCCAGCAGCCCCCGACAGGGCTTGAACACTGAAGCTTTCTTT.

Written as DNA, the CDR3 is TGTGCCAGCAGCGTAGACGGGGGACCCAGGGATGAGCAGTTCTTC. Its translation: CASSVDGGPRDEQFF. The chain carries TRBV9 and TRBJ2-1, with D tentatively TRBD2 (6 bases). CDR1 SGDLS and CDR2 YYNGEE come from the germline V gene. Between the trimmed V and J ends, which lost 0 bases and 8 bases, there was a span of 15 bases. The CDR3 contains 15 residues.